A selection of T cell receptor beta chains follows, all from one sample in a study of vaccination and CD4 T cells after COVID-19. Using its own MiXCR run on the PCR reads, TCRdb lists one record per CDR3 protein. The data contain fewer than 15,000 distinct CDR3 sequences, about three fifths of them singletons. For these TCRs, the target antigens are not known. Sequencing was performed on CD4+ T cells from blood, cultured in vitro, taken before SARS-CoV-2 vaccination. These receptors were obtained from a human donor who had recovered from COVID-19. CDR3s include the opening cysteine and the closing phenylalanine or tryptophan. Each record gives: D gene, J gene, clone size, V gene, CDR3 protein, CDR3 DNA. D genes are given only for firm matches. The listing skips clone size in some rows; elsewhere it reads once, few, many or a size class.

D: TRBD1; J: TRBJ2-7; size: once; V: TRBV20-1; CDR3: CSARDRGTDEQYF; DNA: TGCAGTGCAAGGGACAGGGGCACGGACGAGCAGTACTTC
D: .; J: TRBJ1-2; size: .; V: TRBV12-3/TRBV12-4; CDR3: CASSPVGYTF; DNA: TGTGCCAGCAGTCCAGTGGGCTACACCTTC
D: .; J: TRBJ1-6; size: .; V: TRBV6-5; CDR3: CASSLFRAGGHSPLHF; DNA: TGTGCCAGCAGTTTATTCAGGGCCGGGGGCCATTCACCCCTCCACTTT
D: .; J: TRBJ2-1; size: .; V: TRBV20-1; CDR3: CSARGGRGASYNEQFF; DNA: TGCAGTGCTAGAGGAGGCCGGGGGGCCTCCTACAATGAGCAGTTCTTC
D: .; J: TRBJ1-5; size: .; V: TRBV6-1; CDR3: CASSHRGQPQHF; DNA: TGTGCCAGCAGTCACCGAGGGCAGCCCCAGCATTTT
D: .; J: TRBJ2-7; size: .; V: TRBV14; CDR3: CASSSQFVQYF; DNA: TGTGCCAGCAGCTCCCAGTTCGTGCAGTACTTC
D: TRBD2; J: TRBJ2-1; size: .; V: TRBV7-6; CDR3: CASSSLAGGSSEQFF; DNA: TGTGCCAGCAGCTCTCTAGCGGGAGGGAGTAGTGAGCAGTTCTTC
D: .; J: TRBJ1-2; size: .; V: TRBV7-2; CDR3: CASSSGRVRYGYTF; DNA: TGTGCCAGCAGCTCAGGACGGGTGCGGTATGGCTACACCTTC
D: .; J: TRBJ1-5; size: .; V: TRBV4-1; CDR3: CASSQEKADYSNQPQHF; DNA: TGCGCCAGCAGCCAAGAAAAGGCAGATTATAGCAATCAGCCCCAGCATTTT
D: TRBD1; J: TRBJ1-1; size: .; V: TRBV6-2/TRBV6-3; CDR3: CASSYPPGGKTEAFF; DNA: TGTGCCAGCAGTTACCCGCCAGGGGGCAAAACTGAAGCTTTCTTT
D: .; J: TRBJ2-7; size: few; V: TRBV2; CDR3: CASTQGRPSYEQYF; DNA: TGTGCCAGCACCCAGGGCCGGCCCTCCTACGAGCAGTACTTC
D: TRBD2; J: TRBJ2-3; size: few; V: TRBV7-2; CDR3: CASTPFREGIDTQYF; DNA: TGTGCCAGCACCCCTTTTCGGGAGGGGATAGATACGCAGTATTTT
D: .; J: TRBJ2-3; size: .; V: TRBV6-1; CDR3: CASKRLGTDTQYF; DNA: TGTGCCAGCAAACGACTCGGCACAGATACGCAGTATTTT
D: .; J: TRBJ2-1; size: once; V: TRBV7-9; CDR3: CASSFNEQFF; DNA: TGTGCCAGCAGCTTCAATGAGCAGTTCTTC
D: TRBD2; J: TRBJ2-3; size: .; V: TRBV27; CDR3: CASSLSNLAVHGTDTQYF; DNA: TGTGCCAGCAGTTTATCGAACCTAGCGGTTCACGGCACAGATACGCAGTATTTT
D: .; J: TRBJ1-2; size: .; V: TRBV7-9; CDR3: CASSLVGNHGYTF; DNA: TGTGCCAGCAGCTTAGTAGGGAACCATGGCTACACCTTC
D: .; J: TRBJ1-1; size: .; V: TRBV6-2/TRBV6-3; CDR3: CASSIMLNTEAFF; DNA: TGTGCCAGCAGCATCATGCTGAACACTGAAGCTTTCTTT
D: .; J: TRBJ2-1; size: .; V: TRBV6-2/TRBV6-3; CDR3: CASSRWGGGKNNEQFF; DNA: TGTGCCAGCAGCCGCTGGGGAGGGGGTAAAAACAATGAGCAGTTCTTC
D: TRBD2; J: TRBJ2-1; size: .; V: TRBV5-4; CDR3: CASSPTGTRMYNEQFF; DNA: TGTGCCAGCAGCCCTACCGGGACTAGGATGTACAATGAGCAGTTCTTC
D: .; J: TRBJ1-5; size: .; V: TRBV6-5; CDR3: CASSYSLDQPQHF; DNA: TGTGCCAGCAGTTACTCCTTAGATCAGCCCCAGCATTTT
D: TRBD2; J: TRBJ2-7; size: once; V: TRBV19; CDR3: CASSISSGRAHEQYF; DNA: TGTGCCAGTAGTATAAGTAGCGGGAGGGCCCACGAGCAGTACTTC
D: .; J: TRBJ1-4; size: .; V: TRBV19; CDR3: CASSTQTRRGEKLFF; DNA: TGTGCCAGTAGTACCCAAACTAGAAGAGGTGAAAAACTGTTTTTT
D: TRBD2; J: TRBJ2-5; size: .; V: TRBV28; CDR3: CASVNSKLAGEQETQYF; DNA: TGTGCCAGCGTTAACTCCAAACTAGCGGGAGAACAAGAGACCCAGTACTTC
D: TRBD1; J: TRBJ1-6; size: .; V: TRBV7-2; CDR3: CASSLGDSNSPLHF; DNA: TGTGCCAGCAGCTTGGGGGACAGTAATTCACCCCTCCACTTT
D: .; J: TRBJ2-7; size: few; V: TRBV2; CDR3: CASSGAGQASYEQYF; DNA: TGTGCCAGCAGCGGAGCGGGACAGGCCTCCTACGAGCAGTACTTC
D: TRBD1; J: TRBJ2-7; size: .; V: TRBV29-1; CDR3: CSVEDDRASSYEQYF; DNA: TGCAGCGTTGAAGATGACAGGGCCAGCTCCTACGAGCAGTACTTC
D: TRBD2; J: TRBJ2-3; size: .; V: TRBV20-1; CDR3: CSASTSGGTTDTQYF; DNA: TGCAGTGCTAGTACCAGCGGGGGGACCACAGATACGCAGTATTTT
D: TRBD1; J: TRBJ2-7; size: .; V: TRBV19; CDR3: CASSTRTGNTYEQYF; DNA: TGTGCCAGTAGTACTCGGACAGGGAATACCTACGAGCAGTACTTC
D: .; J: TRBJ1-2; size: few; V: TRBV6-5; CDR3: CASSSEPDRSLGYTF; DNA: TGTGCCAGCAGTTCTGAACCGGACAGAAGCCTTGGCTACACCTTC